What follows is one T cell receptor beta chain and its context. Its antigen remains unknown. The sample belongs to a study of Ad26.COV2.S vaccination and SARS-CoV-2 variants. The CDR3 loop spans 14 amino acids. Germline V gene lookup returns CDR1 LNHDA and CDR2 SQIVND (reference sequence). V dropped 6 bases and J dropped 3 bases, with 15 bases sitting between them. The data were produced by immunoSEQ multiplex PCR, yet TCRdb's version contains in-frame clones alone and is incomplete. The sample carries around 370,000 clones, roughly 94% recorded once. General study results and limits: Total responses of T cells may have been underestimated by the analyses of TCR breadth and depth. Breadth, reportedly substantial, characterized the spike-specific CD8+ and CD4+ T cell responses after vaccination. While placebo recipients had lower spike-specific TCR breadth, vaccine recipients had more.

The rearrangement links TRBV19 to TRBJ2-7, with a weak D call TRBD2 (6 bases). The specimen comprised peripheral blood, sampled after recovery from COVID-19. The clonotype was recovered from a human donor who had recovered from COVID-19. The CDR3 is CASSPSGGSYEQYF. CDR3 DNA: TGTGCCAGTAGCCCTAGTGGGGGGAGCTACGAGCAGTACTTC. The full variable domain, completed using reference TRBV19 and TRBJ2-7, is DGGITQSPKYLFRKEGQNVTLSCEQNLNHDAMYWYRQDPGQGLRLIYYSQIVNDFQKGDIAEGYSVSREKKESFPLTVTSAQKNPTAFYLCASSPSGGSYEQYFGPGTRLTVT.